What follows are 11 T cell receptor beta chains derived from one specimen sequenced in a study of response to subunit inactivated influenza vaccine. TCRdb used MiXCR to reprocess the RT-PCR reads, holding one entry per CDR3 protein. This sample has roughly 710,000 distinct CDR3 sequences, with approximately 15% found just once. The source was PBMCs from blood, collected around two weeks before vaccination. These receptors came from a man in his fifties who received an inactivated influenza vaccine.

This clonotype was counted many times. The J gene is TRBJ2-4, the V gene TRBV12-3 or TRBV12-4; D might be TRBD2 (5 bases). Trimming left V 5 bases short and J 7 bases short, with 12 bases between. The CDR3 contains 13 residues. The CDR3 protein is CASSPGRRNIQYF. The CDR3 DNA reads TGTGCCAGCAGTCCTGGGCGGAGGAACATTCAGTACTTC.

This clonotype was seen a handful of times. This sequence joins TRBV29-1 and TRBJ2-7; D might be TRBD2 (6 bases). V was trimmed by 5 bases and J by 2 bases, leaving 16 bases between them. CDR1 is SQVTM and CDR2 is ANQGSEA in the germline V gene. The CDR3 is 14 amino acids. CDR3 residues: CSVSGAGRAYEQYF. In nucleotides, the CDR3 is TGCAGCGTTTCTGGCGCGGGGCGAGCCTACGAGCAGTACTTC.

The CDR3 DNA sequence: TGTGCCAGCAGTTACGGTGAGACAGGGGGCTCAAGTGGCTACACCTTC. It encodes CASSYGETGGSSGYTF. This rearrangement joins TRBV6-5 to TRBJ1-2; 10 nucleotides align to TRBD1. CDR1 and CDR2 (germline): MNHEY, SVGAGI. V lost 2 bases to trimming and J lost 7 bases; unmatched junction nucleotides: 10. The CDR3 runs to 16 residues.

There are many counts of this clonotype. Germline and junction disagree at one end, which may indicate a read error. The V call is TRBV12-3 or TRBV12-4, the J call TRBJ2-3; a weak D match, TRBD1 (6 bases). The CDR3 spans 15 residues. The CDR3 nucleotides are TGCGCCAGCAGCTTCCGAACAGGGAGCACAGATACGCAGTATTTT. Residues: CASSFRTGSTDTQYF.

This clonotype was detected a few times. The rearrangement joins TRBV20-1 to TRBJ2-1; D gene ambiguous. Germline V gene data show CDR1 as DFQATT and CDR2 as SNEGSKA (reference sequence). The CDR3 is made up of 12 amino acids. V lost 6 bases, J lost 2 bases, and 8 bases lay in between. The CDR3 is CSASEAYNEQFF. The CDR3 nucleotides are TGCAGTGCGAGCGAAGCCTACAATGAGCAGTTCTTC.

This clonotype was observed a few times. The chain employs TRBV10-3 and TRBJ2-2, with D possibly matching TRBD2 (6 bases). The CDR3 extends over 14 amino acids. CDR1 ENHRY and CDR2 SYGVKD come from the germline V gene. The germline V and J ends were trimmed by 6 bases and 5 bases, with 13 bases remaining between them. CDR3 amino acids: CAIRGRTGTGELFF. CDR3 nucleotides: TGTGCCATCAGGGGGAGGACGGGAACCGGGGAGCTGTTTTTT.

A few counts support this clonotype. The V call is TRBV20-1, the J call TRBJ1-5; 7 bases are shared with TRBD1. The CDR3 is 16 amino acids. The J segment lost 0 bases and the V segment lost 0 bases, leaving 5 bases of the junction unmatched. Germline CDR1 reads DFQATT; CDR2 reads SNEGSKA (reference sequence). The DNA for the CDR3 is TGCAGTGCTAGAGACAGGGGGTTTCTTAGCAATCAGCCCCAGCATTTT. Translating gives CSARDRGFLSNQPQHF.

V and J are TRBV4-1 and TRBJ2-2; TRBD2 matches at 8 bases. The CDR3 loop spans 16 amino acids. Germline CDR1 is MGHRA and CDR2 is YSYEKL. Germline trimming cut 3 bases from V and 2 bases from J; bases unmatched to any gene: 5. The CDR3, as DNA: TGCGCCAGCAGCCATACGGGGGGGGGAAACACCGGGGAGCTGTTTTTT. Translating it yields CASSHTGGGNTGELFF.

The rearrangement uses TRBV7-8 and TRBJ2-5; 7 bases agree with TRBD2. Germline CDR1 SGHVS, CDR2 FQNEAQ. The CDR3 is 19 amino acids. After removal of 7 bases from V and 1 base from J, the junction contained 21 bases not matched to a gene. The CDR3 here is CASIRNLLTSRPPQETQYF. CDR3 nucleotide sequence: TGTGCCAGCATCCGCAACCTTCTGACTAGCAGACCACCCCAAGAGACCCAGTACTTC.

This clonotype was seen more than once but under ten times. The chain uses TRBV6-2 or TRBV6-3 and TRBJ2-7, with 10 bases that match TRBD1. CDR1 MNHEY and CDR2 SVGEGT come from the germline V gene. The CDR3 runs to 13 residues. V shed 9 bases and J 5 bases; nucleotides not matched to a gene: 7. The DNA for the CDR3 is TGTGCCAGTCGGGACAGGGGCTTCCACGAGCAGTACTTC. Translation: CASRDRGFHEQYF.

This clonotype was recorded a few times. The chain links TRBV6-2 or TRBV6-3 to TRBJ2-2; D unresolved. The ends were cut back, 4 bases at V and 6 bases at J, with 6 bases in the middle. Germline V gene sequence: CDR1 MNHEY, CDR2 SVGEGT. The CDR3 loop spans 12 amino acids. CDR3 DNA sequence: TGTGCCAGCAGTTCGTACCCCGGGGAGCTGTTTTTT. Protein: CASSSYPGELFF.